This T cell receptor beta chain was found in a study of beta chain features in type 1 diabetes. The study, taken as a whole, reports: An over-representation of cells with high TCR expression could result from cDNA sequencing. The study notes PCR might favor shorter templates equally in patients and controls. Within each of all four CD4+ subsets, Type 1 diabetes patients had TCRB CDR3s that were moderately but significantly shorter. The similarity of naive, central memory and Treg TCRB repertoires appeared greater among patients than among healthy donors.

Investigators reverse transcribed all isolated RNA, so they sequenced expressed TCRB transcripts. This table comes from immunoSEQ multiplex PCR, and its TCRdb copy is limited to in-frame clones, with some not included. The sample lists under 250,000 clones, 27% occurring once. Germline CDR1 and CDR2: MNHEY and SVGAGI. The CDR3 is made up of 11 amino acids. The V end lost 4 bases, the J end lost 9 bases, and 7 bases lay between the germline ends. This clone has just a few counts. Its antigen is not identified. The sequenced material came from central memory CD4+ T cells from blood. The chain combines TRBV6-5 with TRBJ2-1, with D unclear. This clonotype originated in a man aged 25-45 years in good health. The CDR3 protein is CASSSKLEQFF. CDR3 DNA sequence: TGTGCCAGCAGTTCCAAGCTTGAGCAGTTCTTC.